These T cell receptor beta chains were read from a single sample in a study of T cells in Graves' hyperthyroidism and ophthalmopathy. TCRdb independently ran MiXCR on the multiplex PCR reads; one entry per CDR3 protein. Here the sample spans around 560,000 distinct CDR3 sequences, 16% being singletons. Material: blood. The source of these receptors is a woman aged 18 to 35 with Graves' hyperthyroidism. The CDR3 runs from the conserved cysteine through the conserved F or W. The D gene is left open where the match is weak. Some rows mark clone size as missing; the rest say once, few, many or name a class of expanded clone.

clone size: many; J gene: TRBJ1-5; D gene: TRBD1; V gene: TRBV5-1; CDR3 protein: CASSALGGSGQPQHF; CDR3 DNA: TGCGCCAGCAGCGCGCTAGGGGGCTCAGGTCAGCCCCAGCATTTT
clone size: .; J gene: TRBJ2-7; D gene: TRBD2; V gene: TRBV6-5; CDR3 protein: CASSYSLAAYEQYF; CDR3 DNA: TGTGCCAGCAGTTACTCGCTAGCGGCCTACGAGCAGTACTTC
clone size: .; J gene: TRBJ2-3; D gene: TRBD2; V gene: TRBV19; CDR3 protein: CASMGRGVTDTQYF; CDR3 DNA: TGTGCCAGTATGGGACGGGGGGTCACAGATACGCAGTATTTT
clone size: .; J gene: TRBJ1-5; D gene: .; V gene: TRBV19; CDR3 protein: CASSPRPVRASQPQHF; CDR3 DNA: TGTGCCAGTAGTCCCCGACCGGTCAGGGCCAGTCAGCCCCAGCATTTT
clone size: few; J gene: TRBJ1-3; D gene: TRBD1; V gene: TRBV12-3/TRBV12-4; CDR3 protein: CASRPPTGGLRNTIYF; CDR3 DNA: TGTGCCAGCAGACCCCCGACAGGGGGGTTAAGAAACACCATATATTTT
clone size: many; J gene: TRBJ2-5; D gene: .; V gene: TRBV7-9; CDR3 protein: CASSATGPSGTQYF; CDR3 DNA: TGTGCCAGCAGCGCCACGGGACCATCGGGGACCCAGTACTTC
clone size: few; J gene: TRBJ2-7; D gene: .; V gene: TRBV7-9; CDR3 protein: CASSLVAEREQYF; CDR3 DNA: TGTGCCAGCAGCTTAGTTGCGGAGCGGGAGCAGTACTTC
clone size: many; J gene: TRBJ2-3; D gene: TRBD1; V gene: TRBV3-1; CDR3 protein: CASSYTGADTQYF; CDR3 DNA: TGTGCCAGCAGCTACACAGGGGCAGATACGCAGTATTTT
clone size: many; J gene: TRBJ2-5; D gene: TRBD1; V gene: TRBV28; CDR3 protein: CASSWDRGIKTQYF; CDR3 DNA: TGTGCCAGCAGTTGGGACAGGGGTATTAAGACCCAGTACTTC
clone size: .; J gene: TRBJ1-3; D gene: .; V gene: TRBV28; CDR3 protein: CASSLPWGSGNTIYF; CDR3 DNA: TGTGCCAGCAGTTTACCTTGGGGCAGTGGAAACACCATATATTTT
clone size: .; J gene: TRBJ2-1; D gene: TRBD2; V gene: TRBV5-1; CDR3 protein: CASSLRASGVYNEQFF; CDR3 DNA: TGCGCCAGCAGCTTGCGGGCTAGCGGGGTCTACAATGAGCAGTTCTTC
clone size: few; J gene: TRBJ2-3; D gene: TRBD1; V gene: TRBV6-1; CDR3 protein: CASRGGQGSTDTQYF; CDR3 DNA: TGTGCCAGCAGGGGGGGACAGGGGAGCACAGATACGCAGTATTTT
clone size: .; J gene: TRBJ2-1; D gene: TRBD2; V gene: TRBV7-8; CDR3 protein: CASSASGGAVVNNEQFF; CDR3 DNA: TGTGCCAGCAGCGCAAGCGGGGGGGCCGTTGTCAACAATGAGCAGTTCTTC
clone size: few; J gene: TRBJ2-3; D gene: TRBD1; V gene: TRBV6-1; CDR3 protein: CASSGSQGAEGADTQYF; CDR3 DNA: TGTGCCAGCAGTGGATCACAGGGGGCGGAGGGCGCAGATACGCAGTATTTT
clone size: .; J gene: TRBJ2-2; D gene: .; V gene: TRBV2; CDR3 protein: CASRKGSGDTGELFF; CDR3 DNA: TGTGCCAGCAGGAAGGGGTCGGGGGACACCGGGGAGCTGTTTTTT
clone size: few; J gene: TRBJ1-2; D gene: .; V gene: TRBV7-9; CDR3 protein: CASSQGSAKGNYGYTF; CDR3 DNA: TGTGCCAGCAGCCAAGGGTCAGCCAAGGGAAACTATGGCTACACCTTC
clone size: many; J gene: TRBJ1-2; D gene: .; V gene: TRBV2; CDR3 protein: CASSAQNYGYTF; CDR3 DNA: TGTGCCAGCAGTGCCCAAAACTATGGCTACACCTTC
clone size: .; J gene: TRBJ1-1; D gene: TRBD1; V gene: TRBV11-1; CDR3 protein: CASSSDPGQLYEAFF; CDR3 DNA: TGTGCCAGCAGCTCGGACCCGGGACAGCTATATGAAGCTTTCTTT
clone size: few; J gene: TRBJ1-6; D gene: .; V gene: TRBV20-1; CDR3 protein: CSATGGGNSPLHF; CDR3 DNA: TGCAGTGCGACAGGAGGAGGAAATTCACCCCTCCACTTT
clone size: many; J gene: TRBJ2-7; D gene: TRBD2; V gene: TRBV28; CDR3 protein: CASSVPSGSKDEQYF; CDR3 DNA: TGTGCCAGCAGCGTACCTAGCGGGAGTAAGGACGAGCAGTACTTC
clone size: many; J gene: TRBJ2-7; D gene: .; V gene: TRBV10-3; CDR3 protein: CAISDGQIHSYEQYF; CDR3 DNA: TGTGCCATCAGTGACGGACAGATCCACTCCTACGAGCAGTACTTC
clone size: many; J gene: TRBJ1-1; D gene: TRBD1; V gene: TRBV5-5; CDR3 protein: CASSLYGTGGIDTEAFF; CDR3 DNA: TGTGCCAGCAGCTTGTACGGGACAGGGGGTATAGACACTGAAGCTTTCTTT
clone size: many; J gene: TRBJ2-7; D gene: .; V gene: TRBV20-1; CDR3 protein: CSAVGTSETGEQYF; CDR3 DNA: TGCAGTGCTGTTGGGACCTCGGAAACTGGCGAGCAGTACTTC
clone size: few; J gene: TRBJ2-3; D gene: TRBD2; V gene: TRBV10-1; CDR3 protein: CASSELGTSGRRSTDTQYF; CDR3 DNA: TGCGCCAGCAGTGAGCTCGGGACTAGCGGGAGGCGGAGCACAGATACGCAGTATTTT
clone size: many; J gene: TRBJ2-7; D gene: TRBD1; V gene: TRBV9; CDR3 protein: CASSVGDSSYEQYF; CDR3 DNA: TGTGCCAGCAGCGTAGGGGACAGCTCCTACGAGCAGTACTTC
clone size: .; J gene: TRBJ2-5; D gene: .; V gene: TRBV12-5; CDR3 protein: CAERWETQYF; CDR3 DNA: TGTGCTGAAAGGTGGGAGACCCAGTACTTC
clone size: .; J gene: TRBJ1-2; D gene: .; V gene: TRBV30; CDR3 protein: CAWEVGSAGYTF; CDR3 DNA: TGTGCCTGGGAAGTGGGTTCCGCGGGCTACACCTTC
clone size: few; J gene: TRBJ2-5; D gene: TRBD2; V gene: TRBV7-2; CDR3 protein: CASSVLAGGGIETQYF; CDR3 DNA: TGTGCCAGCAGCGTACTAGCGGGGGGGGGGATTGAGACCCAGTACTTC
clone size: .; J gene: TRBJ1-6; D gene: .; V gene: TRBV20-1; CDR3 protein: CSARTAGGNSPLHF; CDR3 DNA: TGCAGTGCTAGGACGGCGGGAGGGAATTCACCCCTCCACTTT
clone size: few; J gene: TRBJ2-1; D gene: TRBD2; V gene: TRBV20-1; CDR3 protein: CSARLRESVLIYNEQFF; CDR3 DNA: TGCAGTGCTAGATTGCGGGAGTCCGTCTTAATTTACAATGAGCAGTTCTTC
clone size: many; J gene: TRBJ2-7; D gene: TRBD1; V gene: TRBV6-2/TRBV6-3; CDR3 protein: CASRMTGRSYEQYF; CDR3 DNA: TGTGCCAGCAGGATGACAGGGCGGTCCTACGAGCAGTACTTC
clone size: many; J gene: TRBJ1-2; D gene: .; V gene: TRBV24-1; CDR3 protein: CATSDADSLYGYTF; CDR3 DNA: TGTGCCACCAGTGACGCCGACAGTCTCTATGGCTACACCTTC
clone size: many; J gene: TRBJ2-2; D gene: .; V gene: TRBV12-3/TRBV12-4; CDR3 protein: CASSPRGSLASGELFF; CDR3 DNA: TGTGCCAGCAGTCCTCGGGGTAGCTTGGCCTCCGGGGAGCTGTTTTTT
clone size: .; J gene: TRBJ2-3; D gene: TRBD2; V gene: TRBV29-1; CDR3 protein: CSVGLAGVVDTQYF; CDR3 DNA: TGCAGCGTTGGACTAGCGGGAGTCGTAGATACGCAGTATTTT
clone size: many; J gene: TRBJ2-3; D gene: .; V gene: TRBV28; CDR3 protein: CASTHPRGQGPDTQYF; CDR3 DNA: TGTGCCAGCACCCATCCCCGCGGCCAGGGTCCAGATACGCAGTATTTT
clone size: many; J gene: TRBJ2-5; D gene: .; V gene: TRBV12-3/TRBV12-4; CDR3 protein: CASSFSGRQETQYF; CDR3 DNA: TGTGCCAGCAGTTTTTCAGGGCGGCAAGAGACCCAGTACTTC
clone size: few; J gene: TRBJ2-5; D gene: .; V gene: TRBV9; CDR3 protein: CASRGAGEETQYF; CDR3 DNA: TGTGCCAGCAGAGGCGCAGGGGAGGAGACCCAGTACTTC
clone size: many; J gene: TRBJ1-2; D gene: TRBD1; V gene: TRBV12-3/TRBV12-4; CDR3 protein: CASSLDRNGYTF; CDR3 DNA: TGTGCCAGCAGTTTGGACAGGAATGGCTACACCTTC
clone size: .; J gene: TRBJ2-6; D gene: TRBD2; V gene: TRBV2; CDR3 protein: CASRRTSGRATGANVLTF; CDR3 DNA: TGTGCCAGCAGACGGACTAGCGGGAGGGCCACAGGGGCCAACGTCCTGACTTTC
clone size: .; J gene: TRBJ1-4; D gene: .; V gene: TRBV19; CDR3 protein: CASRPQTTYEKLFF; CDR3 DNA: TGTGCCAGTAGACCGCAAACAACTTATGAAAAACTGTTTTTT
clone size: few; J gene: TRBJ1-3; D gene: .; V gene: TRBV28; CDR3 protein: CASSFGHTIYF; CDR3 DNA: TGTGCCAGCAGTTTCGGGCACACCATATATTTT
clone size: few; J gene: TRBJ2-7; D gene: .; V gene: TRBV24-1; CDR3 protein: CATSPTGYEQYF; CDR3 DNA: TGTGCCACCAGTCCGACGGGCTACGAGCAGTACTTC
clone size: .; J gene: TRBJ2-5; D gene: TRBD2; V gene: TRBV7-2; CDR3 protein: CASSLDGTSGETQYF; CDR3 DNA: TGTGCCAGCAGCTTAGACGGGACTAGCGGGGAGACCCAGTACTTC
clone size: .; J gene: TRBJ1-4; D gene: .; V gene: TRBV15; CDR3 protein: CATSERGGVEKLFF; CDR3 DNA: TGTGCCACCAGCGAGCGGGGGGGAGTGGAAAAACTGTTTTTT
clone size: many; J gene: TRBJ2-7; D gene: TRBD1; V gene: TRBV24-1; CDR3 protein: CATSDSGTGGKQYF; CDR3 DNA: TGTGCCACCAGTGACTCCGGGACAGGAGGGAAGCAGTACTTC
clone size: many; J gene: TRBJ2-7; D gene: .; V gene: TRBV28; CDR3 protein: CASRNPGTNYEQYF; CDR3 DNA: TGTGCCAGCAGAAACCCCGGGACAAACTACGAGCAGTACTTC
clone size: .; J gene: TRBJ2-3; D gene: TRBD1; V gene: TRBV19; CDR3 protein: CAKGQGVFTDTQYF; CDR3 DNA: TGTGCCAAGGGACAGGGGGTTTTCACAGATACGCAGTATTTT
clone size: many; J gene: TRBJ1-1; D gene: .; V gene: TRBV6-2/TRBV6-3; CDR3 protein: CASNPQHPGGTEAFF; CDR3 DNA: TGTGCCAGCAACCCCCAACATCCAGGAGGCACTGAAGCTTTCTTT
clone size: .; J gene: TRBJ1-3; D gene: .; V gene: TRBV6-1; CDR3 protein: CASSDFRGTPPSGNTIYF; CDR3 DNA: TGTGCCAGCAGCGACTTTAGGGGGACACCCCCCTCTGGAAACACCATATATTTT
clone size: many; J gene: TRBJ1-4; D gene: .; V gene: TRBV2; CDR3 protein: CASSVIGRRDEKLFF; CDR3 DNA: TGTGCCAGCAGTGTGATCGGGCGTCGGGATGAAAAACTGTTTTTT
clone size: few; J gene: TRBJ1-5; D gene: TRBD1; V gene: TRBV18; CDR3 protein: CASSRFDRGGNQPQHF; CDR3 DNA: TGTGCCAGCTCACGATTCGACAGGGGAGGCAATCAGCCCCAGCATTTT
clone size: .; J gene: TRBJ1-6; D gene: .; V gene: TRBV15; CDR3 protein: CATSNPGRGEKPLHF; CDR3 DNA: TGTGCCACCAGCAATCCGGGCCGTGGGGAGAAACCCCTCCACTTT
clone size: once; J gene: TRBJ2-7; D gene: .; V gene: TRBV3-1; CDR3 protein: CASSRTSNEQYF; CDR3 DNA: TGTGCCAGCAGCCGCACAAGCAATGAGCAGTACTTC
clone size: few; J gene: TRBJ2-3; D gene: .; V gene: TRBV12-3/TRBV12-4; CDR3 protein: CASSPDKGGSTDTQYF; CDR3 DNA: TGTGCCAGCAGCCCTGATAAAGGGGGTAGCACAGATACGCAGTATTTT
clone size: few; J gene: TRBJ2-1; D gene: .; V gene: TRBV24-1; CDR3 protein: CATSDLRELGEQFF; CDR3 DNA: TGTGCCACCAGTGATTTGCGGGAGCTGGGGGAGCAGTTCTTC